A selection of T cell receptor beta chains follows, all from one sample in a study of shared clonotypes between healthy human individuals. Produced via immunoSEQ multiplex PCR; TCRdb's table is partial and in-frame only. This table has over 750,000 clones, around 96% appearing once. Sequencing was carried out using naive CD8+ T cells sorted from blood. These receptors all stem from a young man in good health. CDR3s include the opening cysteine and the closing phenylalanine or tryptophan. The order of the fields is D gene, clone size, V gene, J gene, CDR3 protein, CDR3 DNA. A D gene is named only where the DNA matches it firmly. Clone size is shown for a subset of rows, as once, few, many or a class of expanded clone.

-	-	TRBV27	TRBJ1-3	CASRTGSGNTIYF	TGTGCCAGCAGAACAGGGTCTGGAAACACCATATATTTT
TRBD1	once	TRBV6-1	TRBJ2-1	CASIGQGNDEQFF	TGTGCCAGCATTGGACAGGGTAACGATGAGCAGTTCTTC
-	-	TRBV6-1	TRBJ2-7	CASSRQLVPYEQYF	TGTGCCAGCTCCCGACAGCTAGTTCCCTACGAGCAGTACTTC
-	-	TRBV7-9	TRBJ2-7	CASSLETQSGLYEQYF	TGTGCCAGCAGCTTAGAAACCCAGTCGGGGCTGTACGAGCAGTACTTC
-	-	TRBV27	TRBJ2-7	CASRVGTQEEQYF	TGTGCCAGCAGGGTAGGAACCCAAGAGGAGCAGTACTTC
TRBD2	-	TRBV6-6	TRBJ2-1	CASSYLAGAYNEQFF	TGTGCCAGCAGTTACCTAGCGGGAGCCTACAATGAGCAGTTCTTC
-	-	TRBV27	TRBJ2-7	CASSLSTGGVSLEQYF	TGTGCCAGCAGTTTATCGACTGGGGGAGTGTCCCTCGAGCAGTACTTC
TRBD2	-	TRBV28	TRBJ2-7	CASSPRTSGRYEQYF	TGTGCCAGCAGTCCACGGACTAGCGGGAGATACGAGCAGTACTTC
-	-	TRBV18	TRBJ1-1	CASSPQGTGGDTEAFF	TGTGCCAGCTCACCACAGGGAACGGGTGGGGACACTGAAGCTTTCTTT
-	-	TRBV7-6	TRBJ2-1	CASSRLSGVSYNEQFF	TGTGCCAGCAGCCGTCTTTCGGGGGTAAGCTACAATGAGCAGTTCTTC
-	once	TRBV11-2	TRBJ2-7	CASSLRWAGSYEQYF	TGTGCCAGCAGCTTAAGGTGGGCAGGCTCCTACGAGCAGTACTTC
TRBD2	-	TRBV12-5	TRBJ2-1	CASGSGLAGVNEQFF	TGTGCTAGTGGTTCGGGACTAGCGGGAGTGAATGAGCAGTTCTTC
-	-	TRBV7-9	TRBJ2-2	CASSPRPTGDTGELFF	TGTGCCAGCAGCCCCCGTCCGACCGGGGACACCGGGGAGCTGTTTTTT
TRBD1	-	TRBV29-1	TRBJ2-1	CSVVLDRAKNNEQFF	TGCAGCGTTGTGCTGGACAGGGCGAAAAACAATGAGCAGTTCTTC
TRBD2	-	TRBV9	TRBJ2-7	CASSVDGGGYYEQYF	TGTGCCAGCAGCGTAGATGGCGGGGGATACTACGAGCAGTACTTC
-	-	TRBV27	TRBJ2-1	CASKLQGLYNEQFF	TGTGCCAGCAAATTACAAGGACTGTACAATGAGCAGTTCTTC
-	-	TRBV10-2	TRBJ2-3	CASSGRTPATDTQYF	TGCGCCAGCAGTGGTAGGACTCCGGCTACAGATACGCAGTATTTT
-	-	TRBV2	TRBJ2-7	CASRGSMYEQYF	TGTGCCAGCAGGGGTAGCATGTACGAGCAGTACTTC
-	-	TRBV20-1	TRBJ2-7	CRDVSYEQYF	TGCAGGGACGTCTCCTACGAGCAGTACTTC
-	-	TRBV9	TRBJ2-2	CASSDTGELFF	TGTGCCAGCAGCGACACCGGGGAGCTGTTTTTT
-	-	TRBV5-1	TRBJ2-2	CASSLEASGTGELFF	TGCGCCAGCAGCTTGGAGGCTTCGGGCACCGGGGAGCTGTTTTTT
-	once	TRBV7-9	TRBJ1-2	CASSPPARVAYGYTF	TGTGCCAGCAGCCCCCCGGCCAGGGTGGCCTATGGCTACACCTTC
-	-	TRBV7-8	TRBJ1-1	CASSWTVAMNTEAFF	TGTGCCAGCAGCTGGACAGTGGCGATGAACACTGAAGCTTTCTTT
-	-	TRBV27	TRBJ2-2	CASSAGTAQDLFF	TGTGCCAGCAGCGCCGGGACCGCTCAGGATCTGTTTTTT
-	-	TRBV7-6	TRBJ2-5	CASSLTVRETQYF	TGTGCCAGCAGCTTAACAGTTCGGGAGACCCAGTACTTC
TRBD1	-	TRBV20-1	TRBJ2-3	CSARTGAEEYF	TGCAGTGCTAGGACAGGGGCCGAGGAGTATTTT
TRBD1	-	TRBV27	TRBJ1-2	CASSFGTAGFYGYTF	TGTGCCAGCAGTTTTGGGACAGCCGGTTTCTATGGCTACACCTTC
TRBD2	-	TRBV9	TRBJ2-5	CASSEGTSGIFQETQYF	TGTGCCAGCAGCGAAGGGACTAGCGGCATCTTCCAAGAGACCCAGTACTTC
-	-	TRBV9	TRBJ2-1	CASSQSSPNEQFF	TGTGCCAGCAGCCAATCATCCCCCAATGAGCAGTTCTTC
TRBD1	-	TRBV6-1	TRBJ2-1	CASRAGTGSYNEQFF	TGTGCCAGCAGGGCCGGGACAGGTTCATACAATGAGCAGTTCTTC
-	-	TRBV7-2	TRBJ2-5	CASSLDSFKETQYF	TGTGCCAGCAGCTTAGACAGTTTCAAAGAGACCCAGTACTTC
TRBD1	-	TRBV5-1	TRBJ2-7	CASSPFRDSSYEQYF	TGCGCCAGCAGCCCTTTCCGGGACAGCTCCTACGAGCAGTACTTC
TRBD2	-	TRBV13	TRBJ2-3	CASRGLAGGPSTDTQYF	TGTGCCAGCAGGGGACTAGCGGGAGGCCCCAGCACAGATACGCAGTATTTT